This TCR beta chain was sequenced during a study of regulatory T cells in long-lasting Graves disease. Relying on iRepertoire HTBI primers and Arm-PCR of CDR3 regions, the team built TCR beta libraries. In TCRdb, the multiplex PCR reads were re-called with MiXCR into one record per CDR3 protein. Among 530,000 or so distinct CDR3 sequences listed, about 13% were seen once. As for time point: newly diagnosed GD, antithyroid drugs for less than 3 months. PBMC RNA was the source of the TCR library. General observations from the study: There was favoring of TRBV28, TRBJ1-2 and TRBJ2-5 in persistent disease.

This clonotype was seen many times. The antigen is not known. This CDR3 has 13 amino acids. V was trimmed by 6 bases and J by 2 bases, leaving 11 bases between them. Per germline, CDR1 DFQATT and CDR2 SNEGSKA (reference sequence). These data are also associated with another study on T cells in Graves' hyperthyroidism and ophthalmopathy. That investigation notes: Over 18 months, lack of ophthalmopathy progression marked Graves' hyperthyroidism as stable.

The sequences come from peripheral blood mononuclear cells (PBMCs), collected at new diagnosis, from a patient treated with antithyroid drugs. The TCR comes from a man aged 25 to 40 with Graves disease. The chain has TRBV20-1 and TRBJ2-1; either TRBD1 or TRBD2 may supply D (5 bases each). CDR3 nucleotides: TGCAGTGCCCCGGGGCCGACCTACAATGAGCAGTTCTTC. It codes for CSAPGPTYNEQFF.